The 10 T cell receptor beta chains below come from one sample, sequenced in a study of T cell repertoires in cytomegalovirus infection. These receptors are not linked to any known antigen. TCRdb ran MiXCR on the reads and lists one entry per CDR3 protein. The sample holds fewer than 1,000,000 distinct CDR3 sequences, approximately 32% seen once. This material consisted of cultured CD8+ T cells from PBMCs, taken from culture after CMV antigen stimulation. The receptor set was obtained from a human donor in good health (CMV status not recorded). Some clones in this sample may be carry-over from other donors' samples.

Many counts were recorded for this clonotype. J is TRBJ2-3 and V is TRBV7-2; D is undetermined. The CDR3 has 13 amino acids. V lost 7 bases to trimming and J lost 0 bases, with 8 bases between them. Germline lookup yields CDR1 SGHTA and CDR2 FQGNSA. Here the CDR3 reads CASNRLSTDTQYF. The CDR3 region has the DNA TGTGCCAGCAACCGCCTAAGCACAGATACGCAGTATTTT.

V is TRBV27 and J is TRBJ1-1; 7 bases are shared with TRBD1. This CDR3 spans 15 amino acids. V lost 5 bases to trimming and J lost 8 bases; unmatched junction nucleotides: 14. The germline V gene encodes CDR1 MNHEY and CDR2 SMNVEV (reference sequence). The CDR3 sequence: CASSGGGASLSEAFF. The CDR3 coding sequence is TGTGCCAGCAGTGGAGGGGGCGCCTCGCTCTCCGAAGCTTTCTTT.

This clonotype was seen only a few times. This rearrangement joins TRBV6-2 or TRBV6-3 to TRBJ1-1; 9 bases are a match to TRBD1. The CDR3 is made up of 17 amino acids. V was pared by 6 bases and J by 4 bases, with 15 bases of the junction left unmatched. In germline, CDR1 is MNHEY, CDR2 SVGEGT. The CDR3 sequence: CASRGDRVGNPFTEAFF. CDR3 nucleotide sequence: TGTGCCAGCAGGGGGGACAGGGTCGGAAATCCCTTCACTGAAGCTTTCTTT.

This clonotype was counted a few times. V usage is TRBV28 and J usage is TRBJ1-4, with 8 nucleotides matching TRBD1. Germline V gene lookup returns CDR1 MDHEN and CDR2 SYDVKM. The CDR3 length is 15 residues. Losses at the gene ends were 3 bases for V and 8 bases for J; bases not matched to a gene: 8. DNA for the CDR3: TGTGCCAGCAGTTTTTTACAGGGGGAGGTGGAAAAACTGTTTTTT. Its protein product is CASSFLQGEVEKLFF.

This clonotype was seen only a few times. The chain has TRBV6-5 and TRBJ1-5; D unclear. This CDR3 spans 12 amino acids. V lost 7 bases and J lost 11, with 15 bases in between. Germline V gene lookup returns CDR1 MNHEY and CDR2 SVGAGI. This CDR3 is CASKFAGGTQHF. The CDR3 region has the DNA TGTGCCAGCAAATTCGCCGGCGGGACCCAGCATTTT.

Only a few counts were recorded for this clonotype. The chain is built from TRBV6-1 and TRBJ2-5, with D unclear. This CDR3 has 13 amino acids. Per germline, CDR1 MNHNS and CDR2 SASEGT. V was trimmed by 1 base and J by 5 bases, leaving 8 bases between them. CDR3 loop: CASSEEWSETQYF. The CDR3, as DNA: TGTGCCAGCAGTGAAGAGTGGAGTGAGACCCAGTACTTC.

The sample holds many counts of this clonotype. The rearrangement uses TRBV7-2 and TRBJ2-3, with D possibly being TRBD1 (6 bases). With 4 bases removed from V and 2 bases from J, the gap between germline ends came to 10 bases. The germline V gene encodes CDR1 SGHTA and CDR2 FQGNSA. This CDR3 spans 14 amino acids. The CDR3 spells CASSSLGATDTQYF. The DNA of the CDR3 is TGTGCCAGCAGCTCTCTGGGGGCCACAGATACGCAGTATTTT.

This clonotype was counted many times. The rearrangement joins TRBV6-5 to TRBJ2-5; the match to TRBD2 covers 8 bases. The CDR3 runs 16 residues. V lost 6 bases, J lost 1 base, and 10 bases stayed unmatched. From germline, CDR1 is MNHEY and CDR2 SVGAGI. The CDR3 coding sequence is TGTGCCAGCAGCCCCGGACTAGCTCAAACCCAAGAGACCCAGTACTTC. It encodes CASSPGLAQTQETQYF.

This clonotype was found once. Relative to the germline gene, one junction end is altered; a read error may explain this. The chain combines TRBV20-1 with TRBJ1-5, with D maybe TRBD1 (5 bases). There are 15 residues in the CDR3. Germline CDR1 is DFQATT and CDR2 is SNEGSKA (reference sequence). CDR3 nucleotide sequence: TGCAGTCCTAGAGATCAGGGATTTAGCAATCAGCCCCAGCATTTT. This encodes CSPRDQGFSNQPQHF.

This clonotype was seen just once. V is TRBV19 and J is TRBJ2-1; D may match TRBD1 or TRBD2 (5 bases each). V was clipped by 2 bases and J by 1 base, with 12 bases between them. The CDR3 covers 16 residues. The V gene's germline CDR1 is LNHDA and CDR2 SQIVND (reference sequence). The DNA of the CDR3 is TGTGCCAGTAGTATAATTTCAGGGAGATCCTACAATGAGCAGTTCTTC. It specifies CASSIISGRSYNEQFF.